These 7 T cell receptor beta chains were all obtained from the same sample, sequenced in a study of OX40 agonist ivuxolimab in advanced cancers. Sequencing was performed with immunoSEQ multiplex PCR; in TCRdb, only in-frame clones are kept and a portion is missing. The sample lists more than 50,000 clones; about 90% were seen once. Sample: CD4+ or CD8+ T cells sorted from blood, taken in a trial of the OX40 agonist ivuxolimab. Every receptor here comes from an adult with an advanced solid tumor such as melanoma, head and neck, liver or kidney cancer.

This chain's CDR3 is CASSLDKGRGNEQFF. In DNA, the CDR3 is TGTGCCAGCAGCTTAGATAAAGGACGGGGGAATGAGCAGTTCTTC. This rearrangement joins TRBV11-3 to TRBJ2-1, with D tentatively TRBD2 (6 bases). Trimming left V 0 bases short and J 7 bases short, with 13 bases between. Germline CDR1 reads SGHNT; CDR2 reads YENEEA. The CDR3 loop spans 15 amino acids.

The chain links TRBV7-3 to TRBJ2-5, with TRBD1 matching over 11 bases. CDR1 is SGHTA, CDR2 FQGTGA, per germline. V shed 1 base, J shed 5 bases, and the junction held 9 bases outside the gene matches. The CDR3 is made up of 17 amino acids. CDR3: CASSLMVTRDRGETQYF. Here the CDR3 DNA reads TGTGCCAGCAGCTTAATGGTCACTCGGGACAGGGGGGAGACCCAGTACTTC.

This sequence joins TRBV28 and TRBJ1-2, with D unclear. V was shortened by 4 bases and J by 4 bases, with 7 bases between the two germline ends. The germline CDR1 and CDR2 sequences are MDHEN and SYDVKM. CDR3 length equals 12 residues. The CDR3 nucleotides read TGTGCCAGCAGTTCAGGCGGCTATGGCTACACCTTC. Residues: CASSSGGYGYTF.

The chain couples TRBV6-5 to TRBJ1-1, with TRBD1 identical over 8 bases. Germline V gives CDR1 MNHEY, CDR2 SVGAGI. Trimming removed 4 bases from V and 7 bases from J; junction bases left unmatched: 11. The CDR3 covers 15 residues. The CDR3 sequence is CASSSTGQAKLEAFF. CDR3 in DNA: TGTGCCAGCAGTTCCACGGGACAGGCCAAGCTTGAAGCTTTCTTT.

The gene calls are TRBV5-1 and TRBJ2-3; 7 nucleotides line up with TRBD1. CDR1 and CDR2 (germline): SGHRS, YFSETQ. J gave up 4 bases and V 3 bases, and 8 bases lay outside the gene matches. This CDR3 region has 15 residues. The CDR3 bases are TGCGCCAGCAGCTCTGGACAGGTTGGGGCAGATACGCAGTATTTT. This codes for CASSSGQVGADTQYF. The full variable domain, in which reference TRBV5-1 and TRBJ2-3 provide the parts outside the CDR3, is KAGVTQTPRYLIKTRGQQVTLSCSPISGHRSVSWYQQTPGQGLQFLFEYFSETQRNKGNFPGRFSGRQFSNSRSEMNVSTLELGDSALYLCASSSGQVGADTQYFGPGTRLTVL.

The chain carries TRBV9 and TRBJ2-2; D is perhaps TRBD1 (5 bases). This CDR3 is 17 amino acids long. In germline, CDR1 is SGDLS, CDR2 YYNGEE. Trimming pared 2 bases from V and 1 base from J, leaving 15 bases between. CDR3 nucleotide sequence: TGTGCCAGCAGCGTCACAGGATCACAAGTGAACACCGGGGAGCTGTTTTTT. Encoded protein: CASSVTGSQVNTGELFF. Drawing the rest from reference TRBV9 and TRBJ2-2, the complete variable domain is DSGVTQTPKHLITATGQRVTLRCSPRSGDLSVYWYQQSLDQGLQFLIQYYNGEERAKGNILERFSAQQFPDLHSELNLSSLELGDSALYFCASSVTGSQVNTGELFFGEGSRLTVL.

The genes are TRBV19 and TRBJ2-5; D remains ambiguous. V was pared by 6 bases and J by 4 bases, with 24 bases between. The CDR3 runs to 17 residues. Germline V gene sequence: CDR1 LNHDA, CDR2 SQIVND (reference sequence). CDR3 protein: CASRQTLGLSLRETQYF. The CDR3 coding sequence is TGTGCCAGTAGGCAAACCCTTGGCCTTTCCCTTCGAGAGACCCAGTACTTC.